One and the same sample provided the 18 T cell receptor beta chains below, sequenced in a study of T-cell memory formation after mild COVID-19. TCRdb re-called the 5' RACE reads through MiXCR, storing one row per CDR3 protein. Seen here are around 500,000 distinct CDR3 sequences, roughly 18% observed once, and the top ten hold about 12%. The specimen sequenced was PBMCs or a T cell subset sorted from them (not recorded which). These receptors all come from an adult woman who had mild COVID-19 (a few samples of this study predate the infection). Cell type and time point are not known.

This chain links TRBV5-1 with TRBJ2-5; TRBD1 might be the D (5 bases). Trimming took off 3 bases at V and 2 bases at J, with 14 bases between the two ends. The germline V gene encodes CDR1 SGHRS and CDR2 YFSETQ. The CDR3 runs to 15 residues. As DNA, the CDR3 is TGCGCCAGCAGCTCAACCCCGACAGTTCAAGAGACCCAGTACTTC. It encodes CASSSTPTVQETQYF.

The table lists this clonotype with a few counts. Written as DNA, the CDR3 is TGTGCCAGCAGCTACCAGGACTCCCAAGAGACCCAGTACTTC. Protein product: CASSYQDSQETQYF. The rearrangement links TRBV11-2 to TRBJ2-5; a weak D match, TRBD2 (5 bases). The CDR3 runs 14 residues. V was trimmed by 4 bases and J by 1 base, leaving 10 bases between them. Germline CDR1 SGHAT, CDR2 FQNNGV.

The chain is built from TRBV4-1 and TRBJ2-2; D perhaps matches TRBD1 (6 bases). The CDR3 loop spans 16 amino acids. CDR1 and CDR2 from the germline V gene are MGHRA and YSYEKL. Trimming shortened V by 5 bases and J by 5 bases, and 18 bases separated the two germline ends. CDR3 DNA sequence: TGCGCCAGCAGCTACGGCGTCAGGGGAAGAACCGGGGAGCTGTTTTTT. It translates to CASSYGVRGRTGELFF.

The CDR3: CATSVSGRSGNEQFF. The CDR3 nucleotides read TGTGCCACCAGTGTTAGCGGGAGAAGTGGGAATGAGCAGTTCTTC. The chain has TRBV24-1 and TRBJ2-1; TRBD2 agrees at 9 bases. This CDR3 region has 15 residues. Losses at the gene ends were 5 bases for V and 7 bases for J; bases not matched to a gene: 8. Germline V gives CDR1 KGHDR, CDR2 SFDVKD.

There are a few counts of this clonotype. The rearrangement joins TRBV6-2 or TRBV6-3 to TRBJ2-5; 8 bases map to TRBD2. CDR1 is MNHEY, CDR2 SVGEGT, per germline. CDR3 length: 16 residues. The V gene end was trimmed by 5 bases and the J gene end by 4 bases; junction bases not matched to a gene: 12. Written as DNA, the CDR3 is TGTGCCAGCAGTCAAACGGTTGGCAGCGGGAGAGAGACCCAGTACTTC. Its protein is CASSQTVGSGRETQYF.

This clonotype was seen repeatedly, ten times or more. The chain is built from TRBV7-9 and TRBJ2-3; D call uncertain. CDR3 length: 10 residues. Germline assignment: CDR1 SEHNR and CDR2 FQNEAQ (reference sequence). Trimming took 8 bases from V and 3 from J, leaving 3 bases between them. CDR3 loop: CASGTDTQYF. CDR3 DNA: TGTGCCAGCGGGACAGATACGCAGTATTTT. The full variable domain, with the rest looked up from reference TRBV7-9 and TRBJ2-3, is DTGVSQNPRHKITKRGQNVTFRCDPISEHNRLYWYRQTLGQGPEFLTYFQNEAQLEKSRLLSDRFSAERPKGSFSTLEIQRTEQGDSAMYLCASGTDTQYFGPGTRLTVL.

The rearrangement uses TRBV7-9 and TRBJ2-1; TRBD2 might be the D (6 bases). Germline V CDR1 and CDR2: SEHNR, FQNEAQ (reference sequence). The CDR3 totals 13 residues. The germline V and J ends were trimmed by 6 bases and 7 bases, with 13 bases remaining between them. In nucleotides, the CDR3 is TGTGCCAGCAGAGATGCGGCGGGGAATGAGCAGTTCTTC. The encoded protein is CASRDAAGNEQFF.

There are a few counts of this clonotype. The rearrangement links TRBV24-1 to TRBJ2-1; D gene ambiguous. CDR1 is KGHDR, CDR2 SFDVKD, per germline. Trimming took off 4 bases at V and 12 bases at J, with 15 bases between the two ends. The CDR3 runs 13 residues. Here the CDR3 reads CATSERPSSGQFF. CDR3 sequence (DNA): TGTGCCACCAGTGAGCGTCCGTCATCTGGGCAGTTCTTC.

The genes are TRBV10-3 and TRBJ2-1; 12 bases fit TRBD2. This CDR3 is 17 amino acids long. V was pared by 1 base and J by 9 bases, with 10 bases of the junction left unmatched. Germline V gene sequence: CDR1 ENHRY, CDR2 SYGVKD. DNA of the CDR3: TGTGCCATCAGTGAGTGGGCTAGCGGGGGGGTTTCTGGTGAGCAGTTCTTC. Residues: CAISEWASGGVSGEQFF.

The chain has TRBV7-9 and TRBJ2-6; D call uncertain. Per the germline V gene, CDR1 is SEHNR and CDR2 is FQNEAQ (reference sequence). The CDR3 covers 17 residues. V lost 1 base, J lost 0 bases, and 10 bases lay in between. The CDR3 nucleotides are TGTGCCAGCAGCTTAGTTTCAGTGGACTCTGGGGCCAACGTCCTGACTTTC. It encodes CASSLVSVDSGANVLTF.

This clonotype occurred a few times. The junction and the germline gene differ at one end; a read error may be behind it. As DNA, the CDR3 is TGTGCTAGCAGCTTGGGTAGCGAAACCTACAATGAGCAGTTCTTC. Translation: CASSLGSETYNEQFF. V and J are TRBV7-7 and TRBJ2-1, with a tentative D call TRBD2 (5 bases). This CDR3 region has 15 residues. From germline, CDR1 is SSHAT and CDR2 FNYEAQ (reference sequence). The full variable domain, with the rest looked up from reference TRBV7-7 and TRBJ2-1, is GAGVSQSPRYKVTKRGQDVTLRCDPISSHATLYWYQQALGQGPEFLTYFNYEAQPDKSGLPSDRFSAERPEGSISTLTIQRTEQRDSAMYRCASSLGSETYNEQFFGPGTRLTVL.

In its sample, this clonotype was seen a few times. The rearrangement uses TRBV6-5 and TRBJ2-6, with D unresolved. From germline, CDR1 is MNHEY and CDR2 SVGAGI. Between the trimmed V and J ends, which lost 4 bases and 0 bases, there was a span of 7 bases. The CDR3 runs 15 residues. The CDR3 reads CASSSMSSGANVLTF. The CDR3 DNA sequence: TGTGCCAGCAGTTCCATGAGCTCTGGGGCCAACGTCCTGACTTTC.

In its sample, this clonotype was seen a few times. This chain joins TRBV20-1 and TRBJ2-7; 8 nucleotides match TRBD2. This CDR3 has 13 amino acids. Germline assignment: CDR1 DFQATT and CDR2 SNEGSKA (reference sequence). Trimming took 8 bases from V and 2 from J; bases not matched to a gene: 8. CDR3 nucleotide sequence: TGCAGTATAGGAAATAGCGGGACCTACGAGCAGTACTTC. Amino acids: CSIGNSGTYEQYF.

Ten or more counts support this clonotype. The J gene is TRBJ2-1, the V gene TRBV7-9; TRBD1 agrees at 10 bases. Germline loops: CDR1 SEHNR, CDR2 FQNEAQ (reference sequence). Trimming took 1 base from V and 7 from J; bases not matched to a gene: 4. This CDR3 has 15 residues. CDR3 amino acids: CASSLGAGQGNEQFF. In DNA form, the CDR3 reads TGTGCCAGCAGCTTAGGCGCGGGACAGGGGAATGAGCAGTTCTTC.

The chain couples TRBV9 to TRBJ2-3; D is perhaps TRBD1 (6 bases). Trimming shortened V by 2 bases and J by 0 bases, and 10 bases separated the two germline ends. There are 15 residues in the CDR3. Germline CDR1 reads SGDLS; CDR2 reads YYNGEE. DNA of the CDR3: TGTGCCAGCAGCGTTGAGGGGGTGAGCACAGATACGCAGTATTTT. As protein: CASSVEGVSTDTQYF. The full variable domain, rest sourced from reference TRBV9 and TRBJ2-3, is DSGVTQTPKHLITATGQRVTLRCSPRSGDLSVYWYQQSLDQGLQFLIQYYNGEERAKGNILERFSAQQFPDLHSELNLSSLELGDSALYFCASSVEGVSTDTQYFGPGTRLTVL.

The chain has TRBV20-1 and TRBJ2-7, with 12 bases fitting TRBD2. V dropped 6 bases and J dropped 2; count of bases not matched to a gene: 5. This CDR3 is built from 14 residues. The germline gives CDR1 DFQATT, CDR2 SNEGSKA (reference sequence). Here the CDR3 DNA reads TGCAGTGCCCTGGCTAGCGGGAGGGCCTACGAGCAGTACTTC. Translated: CSALASGRAYEQYF.

This clonotype has a handful of counts. The chain links TRBV7-9 to TRBJ2-5; TRBD2 agrees at 13 bases. Germline assignment: CDR1 SEHNR and CDR2 FQNEAQ (reference sequence). The CDR3 extends over 16 amino acids. The trim removed 4 bases at V and 5 bases at J, leaving 7 bases unmatched. The DNA of the CDR3 is TGTGCCAGCAGCTACGGACTAGCGGGAGAAGTGGAGACCCAGTACTTC. Its protein product is CASSYGLAGEVETQYF.

The J gene is TRBJ1-6, the V gene TRBV7-2, with D maybe TRBD1 (5 bases). Germline V gene lookup returns CDR1 SGHTA and CDR2 FQGNSA. This CDR3 comprises 14 residues. V lost 5 bases and J lost 9, with 14 bases in between. The CDR3 region is CASSLMGPPSPLHF. CDR3 coding DNA: TGTGCCAGCAGCCTAATGGGACCCCCTTCACCCCTCCACTTT. Based on the CDR3 plus reference TRBV7-2 and TRBJ1-6, the full variable domain is GAGVSQSPSNKVTEKGKDVELRCDPISGHTALYWYRQSLGQGLEFLIYFQGNSAPDKSGLPSDRFSAERTGGSVSTLTIQRTQQEDSAVYLCASSLMGPPSPLHFGNGTRLTVT.